The rows below give T cell receptor beta chains drawn from one sample of a study of shared clonotypes between healthy human individuals. Method: immunoSEQ multiplex PCR; TCRdb's copy keeps in-frame clones and lacks some. The table has just over 2,000,000 clones, 95% seen once. The specimen was naive CD4+ T cells sorted from blood. The receptors were gathered from a man between 18 and 35 years old in good health. Both conserved end residues are part of each CDR3. The D gene is left open where the match is weak. A row's size may be missing; if present it is once, few, many or a size class.

CDR3 | DNA | size | D | J | V
CASSKDRSLRSGNTIYF | TGTGCCAGCAGCAAGGACAGGTCCCTACGCTCTGGAAACACCATATATTTT | NA | NA | TRBJ1-3 | TRBV21-1
CASSYSDGFSGNTIYF | TGTGCCAGCAGTTACTCAGACGGATTCTCTGGAAACACCATATATTTT | NA | NA | TRBJ1-3 | TRBV6-5
CASSFGSGSLYEQYF | TGCGCCAGCAGCTTCGGTAGCGGGAGCCTTTACGAGCAGTACTTC | NA | TRBD2 | TRBJ2-7 | TRBV5-1
CAISSRLWGTGGGSDTQYF | TGTGCCATCAGCTCTCGCCTCTGGGGGACAGGGGGCGGGTCAGATACGCAGTATTTT | NA | TRBD1 | TRBJ2-3 | TRBV10-3
CASRLSRNGYTF | TGTGCCAGCAGGCTCTCGAGGAATGGCTACACCTTC | NA | NA | TRBJ1-2 | TRBV28
CASSPGTGATGELFF | TGCGCCAGCAGCCCGGGGACAGGGGCCACCGGGGAGCTGTTTTTT | NA | TRBD1 | TRBJ2-2 | TRBV5-1
CASSSLQGNNYGYTF | TGTGCCAGCAGCTCCCTTCAGGGAAATAACTATGGCTACACCTTC | NA | NA | TRBJ1-2 | TRBV5-6
CASSLAGLFGYTF | TGTGCCAGCAGCTTGGCCGGTTTGTTTGGCTACACCTTC | NA | NA | TRBJ1-2 | TRBV5-8
CASREGGINTEAFF | TGTGCCAGTAGGGAGGGGGGAATCAACACTGAAGCTTTCTTT | NA | NA | TRBJ1-1 | TRBV19
CASSGQGYEQYF | TGTGCCAGCAGTGGTCAGGGGTACGAGCAGTACTTC | NA | NA | TRBJ2-7 | TRBV6-6
CASSFLNQPQHF | TGTGCCAGCAGTTTCCTTAATCAGCCCCAGCATTTT | once | NA | TRBJ1-5 | TRBV6-6
CASSYRGRNSPLHF | TGTGCCAGCAGTTACAGGGGAAGGAATTCACCCCTCCACTTT | NA | NA | TRBJ1-6 | TRBV6-5
CAISPEGRDEDF | TGTGCCATCAGCCCGGAGGGGCGGGACGAGGACTTC | NA | NA | TRBJ2-7 | TRBV10-3
CASSLAGSSFFYTF | TGTGCCAGCAGCTTAGCAGGGTCTTCTTTCTTCTACACCTTC | NA | NA | TRBJ1-2 | TRBV7-9
CSVDGAKNIQYF | TGCAGCGTTGATGGAGCCAAAAACATTCAGTACTTC | NA | NA | TRBJ2-4 | TRBV29-1
CASSEPGQGYNEQFF | TGTGCCAGCAGCGAACCGGGACAGGGCTACAATGAGCAGTTCTTC | NA | TRBD1 | TRBJ2-1 | TRBV7-2
CASSSRDRDEQYF | TGTGCCAGCTCAAGCCGGGACAGGGACGAGCAGTACTTC | NA | TRBD1 | TRBJ2-7 | TRBV18
CAWSATHGNTIYF | TGTGCCTGGAGTGCAACGCATGGAAACACCATATATTTT | NA | NA | TRBJ1-3 | TRBV30
CASSSFRDTSRYGYTF | TGTGCCAGCAGTTCCTTCAGAGACACATCACGCTATGGCTACACCTTC | NA | NA | TRBJ1-2 | TRBV27
CASSIQGADTGELFF | TGTGCCAGCAGCATACAGGGGGCGGACACCGGGGAGCTGTTTTTT | NA | TRBD1 | TRBJ2-2 | TRBV9
CASGEVWKTNYGYTF | TGTGCCAGTGGCGAGGTCTGGAAGACTAACTATGGCTACACCTTC | NA | NA | TRBJ1-2 | TRBV19
CASSHGPSYTF | TGCGCCAGCAGCCATGGGCCGAGCTACACCTTC | NA | NA | TRBJ1-2 | TRBV4-1
CASSWTSGTSGQETQYF | TGTGCCAGCAGTTGGACTAGCGGGACATCGGGCCAAGAGACCCAGTACTTC | NA | TRBD2 | TRBJ2-5 | TRBV27
CASSVGTQGTYEQYF | TGTGCCAGCAGCGTGGGAACCCAGGGAACCTACGAGCAGTACTTC | NA | NA | TRBJ2-7 | TRBV9
CASSTTGGTYNEQFF | TGCGCCAGCAGCACGACAGGGGGGACCTACAATGAGCAGTTCTTC | NA | TRBD1 | TRBJ2-1 | TRBV5-1
CASKVTWTDYEQYF | TGTGCCAGCAAAGTTACGTGGACAGACTACGAGCAGTACTTC | NA | NA | TRBJ2-7 | TRBV6-5
CSVEWASRQYF | TGCAGCGTTGAATGGGCCAGTAGGCAGTACTTC | NA | NA | TRBJ2-7 | TRBV29-1
CASSRLAGTDTQYF | TGTGCCAGCAGTCGACTAGCGGGGACAGATACGCAGTATTTT | NA | TRBD2 | TRBJ2-3 | TRBV28
CASKQVFGGSYEQFF | TGTGCCAGCAAACAAGTCTTCGGGGGCTCTTATGAGCAGTTCTTC | NA | NA | TRBJ2-1 | TRBV6-5
CASSLGAGGRSTDTQYF | TGTGCCAGCAGCTTAGGAGCGGGGGGACGAAGTACAGATACGCAGTATTTT | NA | TRBD2 | TRBJ2-3 | TRBV7-9
CASTRDRASNEQFF | TGTGCCAGCACGCGGGACAGGGCTTCTAATGAGCAGTTCTTC | NA | TRBD1 | TRBJ2-1 | TRBV6-1
CASSIDPGYEKLFF | TGTGCCAGTAGTATAGATCCGGGTTACGAAAAACTGTTTTTT | NA | NA | TRBJ1-4 | TRBV19
CASSLQGLESHEQYF | TGTGCCAGCAGCTTACAAGGGCTAGAATCCCACGAGCAGTACTTC | NA | NA | TRBJ2-7 | TRBV7-9
CAWSVQGGHGNTIYF | TGTGCCTGGAGTGTACAAGGGGGGCACGGAAACACCATATATTTT | NA | NA | TRBJ1-3 | TRBV30
CASGVGQRPHGELFF | TGTGCCAGCGGAGTGGGACAGAGACCGCACGGGGAGCTGTTTTTT | NA | TRBD1 | TRBJ2-2 | TRBV6-1
CASRGNSPLHF | TGTGCCAGCAGAGGTAATTCACCCCTCCACTTT | few | NA | TRBJ1-6 | TRBV2
CASSLVPGQMNTEAFF | TGCGCCAGCAGCTTGGTTCCGGGACAGATGAACACTGAAGCTTTCTTT | NA | TRBD1 | TRBJ1-1 | TRBV5-1
CASSLGLTSGSGTGELFF | TGTGCCAGCAGCTTAGGTCTAACTAGCGGGAGCGGCACCGGGGAGCTGTTTTTT | NA | TRBD2 | TRBJ2-2 | TRBV11-2
CAWGAGARGFGEKLFF | TGTGCCTGGGGCGCCGGGGCCAGGGGATTCGGTGAAAAACTGTTTTTT | NA | NA | TRBJ1-4 | TRBV30
CARGVLWNTEAFF | TGTGCCCGCGGTGTTCTGTGGAACACTGAAGCTTTCTTT | NA | NA | TRBJ1-1 | TRBV21-1
CASSFGTNTGELFF | TGTGCCAGCAGCTTTGGGACGAACACCGGGGAGCTGTTTTTT | NA | NA | TRBJ2-2 | TRBV5-4
CSVEQGPHGYTF | TGCAGCGTTGAGCAGGGGCCCCATGGCTACACCTTC | NA | NA | TRBJ1-2 | TRBV29-1
CAINSGTSGNYEQYF | TGTGCCATCAACTCCGGGACTAGCGGCAACTACGAGCAGTACTTC | NA | TRBD2 | TRBJ2-7 | TRBV10-3
CASAPGGRGEQYF | TGTGCTAGTGCCCCTGGGGGGCGCGGCGAGCAGTACTTC | NA | NA | TRBJ2-7 | TRBV12-5
CASSPREGEQGHTGELFF | TGTGCCAGCTCACCCCGGGAGGGGGAACAGGGACACACCGGGGAGCTGTTTTTT | NA | TRBD2 | TRBJ2-2 | TRBV18
CASSVGQNPYEQYF | TGTGCCAGCAGCGTGGGTCAGAACCCCTACGAGCAGTACTTC | NA | NA | TRBJ2-7 | TRBV9
CASSESSTGSGNTIYF | TGCGCCAGCAGTGAGTCGTCGACAGGCTCTGGAAACACCATATATTTT | NA | NA | TRBJ1-3 | TRBV10-1
CASSADRVSPF | TGTGCCAGCAGTGCCGACAGGGTCTCTCCCTTT | NA | TRBD1 | TRBJ2-3 | TRBV2
CASRRTGLTGYGYTF | TGTGCCAGCAGGCGTACAGGTCTCACAGGCTATGGCTACACCTTC | once | NA | TRBJ1-2 | TRBV28
CASMAASGNTIYF | TGCGCCAGCATGGCAGCCTCTGGAAACACCATATATTTT | NA | NA | TRBJ1-3 | TRBV10-2
CASRALRDGYTF | TGTGCCAGCAGAGCACTCAGGGATGGCTACACCTTC | NA | NA | TRBJ1-2 | TRBV6-1
CASSYSTLGTEAFF | TGTGCCAGCAGTTACTCGACATTGGGCACTGAAGCTTTCTTT | NA | NA | TRBJ1-1 | TRBV6-6
CASRDSTYEQYF | TGTGCCAGCAGGGACTCGACCTACGAGCAGTACTTC | NA | NA | TRBJ2-7 | TRBV6-1
CASSPPSIDTIYF | TGTGCCAGCAGTCCCCCCTCTATAGACACCATATATTTT | NA | NA | TRBJ1-3 | TRBV28
CASSLTGRNTEAFF | TGTGCCAGCAGCTTGACCGGGAGGAACACTGAAGCTTTCTTT | NA | NA | TRBJ1-1 | TRBV5-6
CASSFGPETPLHF | TGTGCCAGCAGCTTCGGTCCCGAAACACCCCTCCACTTT | NA | NA | TRBJ1-6 | TRBV11-3
CASSFRASGGTGPNTGELFF | TGTGCCAGCAGTTTCAGGGCCTCAGGCGGGACCGGGCCGAACACCGGGGAGCTGTTTTTT | NA | NA | TRBJ2-2 | TRBV6-9